The rows below give T cell receptor beta chains drawn from one sample of a study of molecular identifiers for immune sequencing clone quantification. TCRdb independently ran MiXCR on the PCR reads; one entry per CDR3 protein. The sample yields 65,000 to 70,000 distinct CDR3 sequences, roughly 18% seen once. The sequenced material came from naive CD8+ T cells from blood, with Jurkat cell RNA spiked in. The origin of the receptors is a human donor in good health. Some libraries in this study had Jurkat cell RNA spiked in. The CDR3 runs from the conserved cysteine through the conserved F or W. A D gene is named only where the DNA matches it firmly. Size values are once, few and many counts, or a class for expanded clones, and some rows have none.

v_call	j_call	clone_size	d_call	cdr3_nt	cdr3_aa
TRBV9	TRBJ2-7	few	TRBD2	TGTGCCAGCAGCGTAGTCCCAGCGGGAGGGCCCTACGAGCAGTACTTC	CASSVVPAGGPYEQYF
TRBV27	TRBJ2-2	many	TRBD2	TGTGCCAGCAGAGTAGCGGGAGGGCAAACCGGGGAGCTGTTTTTT	CASRVAGGQTGELFF
TRBV11-2	TRBJ2-1	many	TRBD2	TGTGCCAGCAGCTTCTGGACTAGCCCGAAGGGCTCCTACAATGAGCAGTTCTTC	CASSFWTSPKGSYNEQFF
TRBV7-8	TRBJ2-5	-	-	TGTACCAGCAGCTCCGAGGGCCCCCTAGGGGAGACCCAGTACTTC	CTSSSEGPLGETQYF
TRBV7-8	TRBJ2-3	many	TRBD2	TGTGCCAGCAACGCCCCGGGACTAGCGGGAGAGGGTACGCAGTATTTT	CASNAPGLAGEGTQYF
TRBV7-8	TRBJ2-3	many	TRBD2	TGTGCCAGCAGCTTAGTCCGACTAGCGACTCCAAGTACAGATACGCAGTATTTT	CASSLVRLATPSTDTQYF
TRBV19	TRBJ2-1	many	TRBD2	TGTGCCAGTAGTATTTCTAGCGGGAGAGGCGACTCCTACAATGAGCAGTTCTTC	CASSISSGRGDSYNEQFF
TRBV28	TRBJ2-7	many	TRBD2	TGTGCCAGCAGTTTTGGGGGGGTGGCCGAGCAGTACTTC	CASSFGGVAEQYF
TRBV4-2	TRBJ2-1	-	TRBD2	TGTGCCAGCAGCCAAGCTTTGGCAGGACTAGGGATTCATGAGCAGTTCTTC	CASSQALAGLGIHEQFF
TRBV19	TRBJ2-1	-	-	TGTGCCAGTAGTCTCTCACCTAGCTCCTACAATGAGCAGTTCTTC	CASSLSPSSYNEQFF
TRBV6-1	TRBJ2-3	many	TRBD2	TGTGCCAGCAGTGCAAGGACTAGCGGGAGGGATACGCAGTATTTT	CASSARTSGRDTQYF
TRBV4-2	TRBJ1-1	many	TRBD1	TGTGCCAGCAGCCAAGGGCAGACGACAGGGATGAACACTGAAGCTTTCTTT	CASSQGQTTGMNTEAFF
TRBV7-6	TRBJ2-3	many	-	TGTGCCAGCAGCGAGACCAGGGGAAATACGCAGTATTTT	CASSETRGNTQYF
TRBV20-1	TRBJ2-3	many	-	TGCAGTGCTAGAACACTCATAGCGTCCAGCACAGATACGCAGTATTTT	CSARTLIASSTDTQYF
TRBV6-5	TRBJ1-1	many	TRBD1	TGTGCCAGCAGCTCGACAGGGGACACTGAAGTTTTCTTT	CASSSTGDTEVFF
TRBV4-1	TRBJ1-5	many	TRBD1	TGCGCCAGCAGCCAAGATGGGTCGGGGCAGGGGGCCCAGCATTTT	CASSQDGSGQGAQHF
TRBV19	TRBJ2-3	many	-	TGTGCCAGTAGTTTCTCGGACCTTAACACAGATACGCAGTATTTT	CASSFSDLNTDTQYF
TRBV28	TRBJ2-3	few	-	TGTGCCAGCAACACTAAGCCCCAGGGGTGGCCTAGCACAGATACGCAGTATTTT	CASNTKPQGWPSTDTQYF
TRBV3-1	TRBJ2-5	many	TRBD2	TGTGCCAGCAGCCAAGATCTAGCGGGAGAGGTGGGGACCCAGTACTTC	CASSQDLAGEVGTQYF
TRBV20-1	TRBJ2-7	many	-	TGCAGTGCTATAGATTGGGCTAGCGCTCACACCTACGAGCAGTACTTC	CSAIDWASAHTYEQYF
TRBV15	TRBJ1-4	many	-	TGTGCCACGGGTCTATTTCGGGGCGAAAAACTGTTTTTT	CATGLFRGEKLFF
TRBV19	TRBJ2-3	-	-	TGTGCCAGTAGTGGCCAGACCTCAAGGGATACGCAGTATTTT	CASSGQTSRDTQYF
TRBV27	TRBJ2-3	-	-	TGTGCCAGCAGGTTAGCTGATACGCAGTATTTT	CASRLADTQYF
TRBV7-9	TRBJ1-1	many	TRBD1	TGTGCCAGCAGCGTACGACAGGGGTCACTCACTGAAGCTTTCTTT	CASSVRQGSLTEAFF
TRBV9	TRBJ2-7	-	TRBD1	TGTGCCAGCAGCATTGGGACAGGTGACTACGAGCAGTACTTC	CASSIGTGDYEQYF
TRBV3-1	TRBJ2-2	many	-	TGTGCCAGCAGCCAAGAGGTTACAGCCAAACTCACCGGGGAGCTGTTTTTT	CASSQEVTAKLTGELFF
TRBV18	TRBJ1-1	many	-	TGTGCCAGCCCAGTGTCTGAAGCTTTCTTT	CASPVSEAFF
TRBV11-2	TRBJ2-3	many	-	TGTGCCAGCAGGACCTATATTCTAGCAGCAGATACGCAGTATTTT	CASRTYILAADTQYF
TRBV30	TRBJ2-7	many	TRBD2	TGTGCCTGGAGCGGACTAGCGGGAGAGGAGCAGTACTTC	CAWSGLAGEEQYF
TRBV20-1	TRBJ2-1	many	TRBD2	TGCAGTGCTCCTCCTCCGACTAGCGGGGTAGCTAATGAGCAGTTCTTC	CSAPPPTSGVANEQFF
TRBV12-3/TRBV12-4	TRBJ1-1	many	-	TGTGCCAGCAGTTCCACAGGAACCCCGGCTGAAGCTTTCTTT	CASSSTGTPAEAFF
TRBV6-1	TRBJ2-1	many	-	TGTGCCAGCAGTGCCCTAGCAGAATACAATGAGCAGTTCTTC	CASSALAEYNEQFF
TRBV2	TRBJ2-1	-	TRBD2	TGTGCCAGCAGTGGAGCGGGATACAATGAGCAGTTCTTC	CASSGAGYNEQFF
TRBV4-1	TRBJ1-5	many	-	TGCGCCAGCAGCCAAGACAGGGGAGCGGGACAGCCCCAGCATTTT	CASSQDRGAGQPQHF
TRBV7-6	TRBJ1-1	many	-	TGTGCCAGCAGCTTAGGAACAACGAACACTGAAGCTTTCTTT	CASSLGTTNTEAFF
TRBV30	TRBJ2-3	many	-	TGTGCCTGGAGTTACGCTACGCAGTATTTT	CAWSYATQYF
TRBV13	TRBJ2-5	many	-	TGTGCCAGCAGCTTACCCCTCCAACCGAGGACCCAGTACTTC	CASSLPLQPRTQYF
TRBV4-1	TRBJ2-2	many	TRBD2	TGCGCCAGCAGCTTCCGGACTAGCCTCACCGGGGAGCTGTTTTTT	CASSFRTSLTGELFF
TRBV7-2	TRBJ2-7	many	-	TGTGCCAGCAGCACCCTGACCTACGAGCAGTACTTC	CASSTLTYEQYF
TRBV6-2/TRBV6-3	TRBJ2-7	many	-	TGTGCCAGCAGTTTGGCGTACAGTTGGGAGCAGTACTTC	CASSLAYSWEQYF
TRBV2	TRBJ2-7	few	-	TGTGCCAGCAGGTCCCAAGGGTTATACGAGCAGTACTTC	CASRSQGLYEQYF
TRBV29-1	TRBJ2-3	medium-sized	-	TGCAGCGCTTGGGACGGCACAGATACGCAGTATTTT	CSAWDGTDTQYF
TRBV25-1	TRBJ2-1	many	-	TGTGCCAGCAGTGAATCCAAGTTCTTC	CASSESKFF
TRBV27	TRBJ1-1	many	-	TGTGCCAGCAGTCTACTGACTGCGAACACTGAAGCTTTCTTT	CASSLLTANTEAFF
TRBV4-1	TRBJ2-1	many	-	TGCGCCAGCAGCCAACGCGACAGAAGCTTCTACAATGAGCAGTTCTTC	CASSQRDRSFYNEQFF
TRBV28	TRBJ2-2	-	-	TGTGCCAGCAGGGGGACAACGAACACCGGGGAGCTGTTTTTT	CASRGTTNTGELFF
TRBV5-1	TRBJ2-1	few	TRBD2	TGCGCCAGCAGGGGACTAGCGGGAGGGCGAGATGAGCAGTTCTTC	CASRGLAGGRDEQFF
TRBV27	TRBJ2-1	few	-	TGTGCCAGCAGTCGTGGGGTCAATGAGCAGTTCTTC	CASSRGVNEQFF
TRBV2	TRBJ1-5	many	-	TGTGCCAGCAGACAGGCGTCATTAGGCGGTCAGCCCCAGCATTTT	CASRQASLGGQPQHF